One sample yielded the 25 T cell receptor beta chains listed below, sequenced in a study of CD8+ T cells in alopecia areata. Described treatment: oral pan-JAK inhibitor, 5-10 mg twice daily. RNA, once extracted, was reverse transcribed into cDNA for use as the sequencing template. Profiled with immunoSEQ multiplex PCR; TCRdb holds only in-frame clones, not every one. The profile shows roughly 99,000 clones, around 84% of them singletons. Here the sequenced sample was CD8+ T cells sorted from blood, taken at week 24, from a patient treated with tofacitinib. These receptors all come from a human donor with alopecia areata.

Only one count was recorded for this clone. V usage is TRBV29-1 and J usage is TRBJ2-7; D not resolved. The CDR3 has 13 residues. Germline CDR1 reads SQVTM; CDR2 reads ANQGSEA. V lost 4 bases to trimming and J lost 0 bases, with 10 bases between them. The CDR3 sequence: CSVGFGVSYEQYF. The CDR3 DNA reads TGCAGCGTTGGGTTTGGGGTCTCCTACGAGCAGTACTTC.

V and J are TRBV7-8 and TRBJ2-3; 8 nucleotides align to TRBD2. Looked up from germline, CDR1 is SGHVS and CDR2 is FQNEAQ. CDR3 length: 16 amino acids. After removal of 1 base from V and 5 bases from J, the junction contained 8 bases not matched to a gene. In nucleotides, the CDR3 is TGTGCCAGCAGCTTAGGAGTAGCGGGGAGTTTAGATACGCAGTATTTT. Encoded protein: CASSLGVAGSLDTQYF.

The chain carries TRBV7-6 and TRBJ1-3, with D unresolved. The CDR3 is 15 amino acids. Germline V gene lookup returns CDR1 SGHVS and CDR2 FNYEAQ. V lost 1 base, J lost 0 bases, and 7 bases lay in between. The CDR3 region is CASSLEGRSGNTIYF. The CDR3 bases are TGTGCCAGCAGCTTAGAGGGTCGCTCTGGAAACACCATATATTTT.

This chain uses TRBV14 with TRBJ1-1; TRBD1 matches 9 bases. After removal of 4 bases from V and 7 bases from J, the junction contained 7 bases not matched to a gene. CDR1 is SGHDN and CDR2 is FVKESK in the germline V gene. The CDR3 consists of 14 residues. The CDR3 is CASSPRDRAYEAFF. The CDR3 nucleotides read TGTGCCAGCAGCCCCCGGGACAGGGCCTATGAAGCTTTCTTT.

This clone turned up a few times. The chain uses TRBV4-3 and TRBJ2-7; the match to TRBD1 covers 7 bases. This CDR3 has 13 amino acids. The ends lost 4 bases at V and 3 bases at J; junction bases unmatched: 3. CDR1 LGHNA and CDR2 YSLEER come from the germline V gene. CDR3 coding DNA: TGCGCCAGCAGCCCCAGACAGGGCTACGAGCAGTACTTC. It yields the protein CASSPRQGYEQYF.

V usage is TRBV9 and J usage is TRBJ1-5; D is unclear. Trimming took off 0 bases at V and 5 bases at J, with 6 bases between the two ends. CDR1 and CDR2 from the germline V gene are SGDLS and YYNGEE. CDR3 length: 13 residues. The CDR3 reads CASSVGSHQPQHF. The DNA for the CDR3 is TGTGCCAGCAGCGTAGGGTCACATCAGCCCCAGCATTTT.

The chain carries TRBV7-2 and TRBJ2-3; the match to TRBD2 covers 16 bases. The ends lost 4 bases at V and 2 bases at J; junction bases unmatched: 6. The CDR3 is 18 amino acids. Germline V gives CDR1 SGHTA, CDR2 FQGNSA. In nucleotides, the CDR3 is TGTGCCAGCAGCTCGGGGACTAGCGGGGGGGCCCCCACAGATACGCAGTATTTT. Protein product: CASSSGTSGGAPTDTQYF.

The chain has TRBV7-9 and TRBJ2-5, with D perhaps TRBD2 (5 bases). The CDR3 has 14 amino acids. V lost 6 bases and J 0 bases, leaving 11 bases between the germline ends. Per the germline V gene, CDR1 is SEHNR and CDR2 is FQNEAQ (reference sequence). This CDR3 is CASSSEDYQETQYF. The CDR3 DNA follows: TGTGCCAGCAGTTCAGAGGACTACCAAGAGACCCAGTACTTC. The full variable domain, in which reference TRBV7-9 and TRBJ2-5 provide the parts outside the CDR3, is DTGVSQNPRHKITKRGQNVTFRCDPISEHNRLYWYRQTLGQGPEFLTYFQNEAQLEKSRLLSDRFSAERPKGSFSTLEIQRTEQGDSAMYLCASSSEDYQETQYFGPGTRLLVL.

The V call is TRBV27, the J call TRBJ2-5; D might be TRBD2 (7 bases). Trimming pared 4 bases from V and 4 bases from J, leaving 10 bases between. The CDR3 extends over 13 amino acids. Germline loops: CDR1 MNHEY, CDR2 SMNVEV (reference sequence). The CDR3 bases are TGTGCCAGCAGTTGGGGGGGCCTAGAGACCCAGTACTTC. Residues: CASSWGGLETQYF.

The chain combines TRBV10-2 with TRBJ2-1; 10 positions agree with TRBD2. The V segment lost 7 bases and the J segment 3 bases; nucleotides outside the gene matches: 3. This CDR3 has 14 amino acids. Germline V gene sequence: CDR1 WSHSY, CDR2 SAAADI. The CDR3 loop reads CASTPSGGYNEQFF. The CDR3 DNA reads as TGCGCCAGCACGCCTAGCGGGGGCTACAATGAGCAGTTCTTC.

This clone was seen a handful of times. The genes are TRBV7-9 and TRBJ1-2; TRBD1 matches 7 bases. The length of the CDR3 is 16 residues. Germline trimming cut 4 bases from V and 4 bases from J; bases unmatched to any gene: 12. Germline V gene lookup returns CDR1 SEHNR and CDR2 FQNEAQ (reference sequence). This CDR3 reads CASSSAGTGDLYGYTF. The CDR3 region has the DNA TGTGCCAGCAGCTCAGCGGGCACAGGGGATCTCTATGGCTACACCTTC.

This chain uses TRBV5-4 with TRBJ1-2; 9 bases align to TRBD1. Germline V gene lookup returns CDR1 SGHNT and CDR2 YYREEE (reference sequence). This CDR3 spans 15 amino acids. Losses at the gene ends were 1 base for V and 3 bases for J; bases not matched to a gene: 4. The chain's CDR3 is CASSLTDRGYYGYTF. The CDR3 DNA reads as TGTGCCAGCAGCTTGACGGACAGGGGTTACTATGGCTACACCTTC.

The chain uses TRBV7-9 and TRBJ2-7, with 10 bases aligning to TRBD1. The germline V gene has CDR1 SEHNR and CDR2 FQNEAQ (reference sequence). The CDR3 contains 16 residues. Losses at the gene ends were 1 base for V and 3 bases for J; bases not matched to a gene: 6. For the CDR3, the DNA is TGTGCCAGCAGCTTAGTCGGCCGGGACAGGGGCTACGAGCAGTACTTC. Its translation: CASSLVGRDRGYEQYF.

The rearrangement joins TRBV27 to TRBJ1-1; tentative D call: TRBD1 (6 bases). The CDR3 totals 15 residues. Between the trimmed V and J ends, which lost 3 bases and 3 bases, there was a span of 14 bases. The germline CDR1 and CDR2 sequences are MNHEY and SMNVEV (reference sequence). CDR3 in amino acids: CASSLTRGLDTEAFF. For the CDR3, the DNA is TGTGCCAGCAGTTTGACCAGGGGTTTGGACACTGAAGCTTTCTTT.

Regarding this clone: Other nucleotide sequences from this sample produce the same CDR3. J is TRBJ2-7 and V is TRBV4-2, with 11 bases fitting TRBD2. CDR1 is LGHNA, CDR2 YNFKEQ, per germline. Trimming took 3 bases from V and 0 from J; bases not matched to a gene: 4. The CDR3 covers 16 residues. CDR3 amino acids: CASSQETSGASYEQYF. CDR3 bases: TGTGCCAGCAGCCAGGAGACTAGCGGGGCCTCCTACGAGCAGTACTTC.

V and J are TRBV2 and TRBJ2-5, with D unresolved. Between the trimmed V and J ends, which lost 4 bases and 0 bases, there was a span of 12 bases. The CDR3 consists of 15 residues. Germline V lookup: CDR1 SNHLY, CDR2 FYNNEI. The CDR3 sequence: CASSVIETYQETQYF. For the CDR3, the DNA is TGTGCCAGCAGTGTAATAGAAACATACCAAGAGACCCAGTACTTC.

The chain employs TRBV6-5 and TRBJ1-6, with 7 bases matching TRBD1. Germline V gene sequence: CDR1 MNHEY, CDR2 SVGAGI. V dropped 4 bases and J dropped 6; count of bases not matched to a gene: 9. The CDR3 has 16 residues. The CDR3 sequence is CASSSPRQGVNSPLHF. The CDR3 nucleotides read TGTGCCAGCAGTTCCCCTCGACAGGGAGTTAATTCACCCCTCCACTTT.

This clone came up once. At one boundary the junction diverges from the germline segment, which might be a read error. This chain uses TRBV7-7 with TRBJ2-5; 7 bases align to TRBD2. Germline V gene data show CDR1 as SSHAT and CDR2 as FNYEAQ (reference sequence). The CDR3 length is 14 residues. The CDR3 protein is CASSPTSATETQYF. Here the CDR3 DNA reads TGTGCTAGCAGCCCCACTAGCGCGACGGAGACCCAGTACTTC.

The chain couples TRBV19 to TRBJ1-5, with 7 bases matching TRBD1. The CDR3 length is 15 residues. Per germline, CDR1 LNHDA and CDR2 SQIVND (reference sequence). Germline trimming cut 3 bases from V and 5 bases from J; bases unmatched to any gene: 7. CDR3 bases: TGTGCCAGTAGTATGGCCGACAGGGTGCATCAGCCCCAGCATTTT. Its protein is CASSMADRVHQPQHF.

CDR3 sequence: CASTPRTSGEETQYF. In DNA, the CDR3 is TGCGCCAGCACTCCCCGGACTAGCGGGGAAGAGACCCAGTACTTC. The rearrangement joins TRBV5-1 to TRBJ2-5; 12 bases match TRBD2. With 6 bases clipped from V and 3 bases from J, the junction kept 6 bases outside the gene matches. The CDR3 is made up of 15 amino acids. Germline V gene sequence: CDR1 SGHRS, CDR2 YFSETQ.

The chain uses TRBV27 and TRBJ2-1; TRBD2 is a possible D gene (6 bases). There are 14 residues in the CDR3. Germline CDR1 is MNHEY and CDR2 is SMNVEV (reference sequence). V dropped 3 bases and J dropped 7 bases, with 13 bases sitting between them. In nucleotides, the CDR3 is TGTGCCAGCAGTTTTTACGGGGGATTGAATGAGCAGTTCTTC. Protein sequence: CASSFYGGLNEQFF.

This chain links TRBV6-5 with TRBJ2-7; D gene unclear. V shed 6 bases and J shed 5 bases, with 14 bases lying between them. There are 13 residues in the CDR3. Germline V CDR1 and CDR2: MNHEY, SVGAGI. The CDR3 DNA follows: TGTGCCAGCAGAAAAAACCAGGTTCACGAGCAGTACTTC. It codes for CASRKNQVHEQYF.

The chain has TRBV10-3 and TRBJ2-5; either TRBD1 or TRBD2 may fit D (5 bases each). CDR3 length equals 18 residues. V lost 1 base, J lost 2 bases, and 20 bases lay in between. The germline V gene has CDR1 ENHRY and CDR2 SYGVKD. Here the CDR3 reads CAISELGDGTPTQETQYF. The CDR3 DNA follows: TGTGCCATCAGTGAGTTAGGCGACGGGACCCCAACGCAAGAGACCCAGTACTTC.

The CDR3, as DNA: TGTGCCAGCAAGGGGGCAGGGGCCTTCCGGGAGACCCAGTACTTC. Amino acids: CASKGAGAFRETQYF. This chain connects TRBV10-3 to TRBJ2-5; 7 bases line up with TRBD1. The CDR3 contains 15 residues. V lost 10 bases and J lost 5; bases outside the gene matches: 16. CDR1 is ENHRY and CDR2 is SYGVKD in the germline V gene.

The genes are TRBV4-3 and TRBJ2-7; the match to TRBD1 covers 10 bases. Trimming cost V 5 bases and J 4 bases; bases outside gene matches: 11. Germline V CDR1 and CDR2: LGHNA, YSLEER. The CDR3 extends over 16 amino acids. Here the CDR3 DNA reads TGCGCCAGCAGCTTCTCGGGGACAGGGGAACTTTACGAGCAGTACTTC. Translation gives CASSFSGTGELYEQYF.